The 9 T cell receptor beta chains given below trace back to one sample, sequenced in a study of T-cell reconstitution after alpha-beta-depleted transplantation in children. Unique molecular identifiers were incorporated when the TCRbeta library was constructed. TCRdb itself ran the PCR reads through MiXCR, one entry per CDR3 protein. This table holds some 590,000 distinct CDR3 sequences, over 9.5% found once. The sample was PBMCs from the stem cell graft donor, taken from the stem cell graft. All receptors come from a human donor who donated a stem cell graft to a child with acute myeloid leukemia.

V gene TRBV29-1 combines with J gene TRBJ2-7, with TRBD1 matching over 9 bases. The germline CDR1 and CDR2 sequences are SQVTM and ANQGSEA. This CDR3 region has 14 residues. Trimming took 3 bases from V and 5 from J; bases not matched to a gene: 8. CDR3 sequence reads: CSVDGDRELDEQYF. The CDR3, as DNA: TGCAGCGTTGATGGGGACAGGGAATTGGACGAGCAGTACTTC.

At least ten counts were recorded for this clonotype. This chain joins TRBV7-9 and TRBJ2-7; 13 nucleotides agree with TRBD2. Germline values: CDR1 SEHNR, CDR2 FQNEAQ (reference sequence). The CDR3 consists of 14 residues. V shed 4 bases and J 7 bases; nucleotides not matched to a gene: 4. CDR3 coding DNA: TGTGCCAGCAGCTCGACTAGCGGGAGGTATGAGCAGTACTTC. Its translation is CASSSTSGRYEQYF.

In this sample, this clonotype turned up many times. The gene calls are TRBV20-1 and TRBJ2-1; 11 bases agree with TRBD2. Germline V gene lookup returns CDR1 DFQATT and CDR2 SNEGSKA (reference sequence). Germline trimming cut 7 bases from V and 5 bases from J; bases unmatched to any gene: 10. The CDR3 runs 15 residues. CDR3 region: CSVKPGLAANNEQFF. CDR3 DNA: TGCAGTGTTAAACCGGGACTAGCGGCAAACAATGAGCAGTTCTTC.

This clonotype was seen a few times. CDR3 in DNA: TGTGCCAGCAGCTACGGACTAGCGGGAAGTAATGAGCAGTTCTTC. This gives the protein CASSYGLAGSNEQFF. The chain employs TRBV11-2 and TRBJ2-1; 12 bases fit TRBD2. Germline-derived CDR1 and CDR2 are SGHAT and FQNNGV. The CDR3 loop spans 15 amino acids. Unmatched junction bases numbered 5, after V lost 4 bases and J lost 7 bases.

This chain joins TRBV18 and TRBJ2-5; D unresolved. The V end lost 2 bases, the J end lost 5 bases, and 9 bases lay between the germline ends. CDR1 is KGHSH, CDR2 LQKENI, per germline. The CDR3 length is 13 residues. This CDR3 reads CASSPLGWETQYF. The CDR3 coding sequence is TGTGCCAGCTCACCATTGGGTTGGGAGACCCAGTACTTC. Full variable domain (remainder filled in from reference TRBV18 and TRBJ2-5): NAGVMQNPRHLVRRRGQEARLRCSPMKGHSHVYWYRQLPEEGLKFMVYLQKENIIDESGMPKERFSAEFPKEGPSILRIQQVVRGDSAAYFCASSPLGWETQYFGPGTRLLVL.

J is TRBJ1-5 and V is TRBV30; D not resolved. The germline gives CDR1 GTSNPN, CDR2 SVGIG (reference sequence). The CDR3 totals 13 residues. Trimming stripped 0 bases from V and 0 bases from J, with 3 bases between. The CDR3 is CAWSVDSNQPQHF. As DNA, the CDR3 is TGTGCCTGGAGTGTGGATAGCAATCAGCCCCAGCATTTT.

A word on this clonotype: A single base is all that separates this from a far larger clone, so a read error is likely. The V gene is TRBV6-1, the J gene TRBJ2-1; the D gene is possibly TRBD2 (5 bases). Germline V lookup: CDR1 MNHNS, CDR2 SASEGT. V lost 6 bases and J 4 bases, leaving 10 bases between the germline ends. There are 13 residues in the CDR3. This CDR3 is CASRPGLYNEQFF. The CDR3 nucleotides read TGTGCCAGCAGGCCCGGACTTTACAATGAGCAGTTCTTC.

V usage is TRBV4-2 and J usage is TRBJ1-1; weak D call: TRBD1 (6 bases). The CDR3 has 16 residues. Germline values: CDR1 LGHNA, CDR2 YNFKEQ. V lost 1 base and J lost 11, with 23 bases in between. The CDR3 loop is CASSQGREGGMEWAFF. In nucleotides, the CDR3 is TGTGCCAGCAGCCAAGGCCGAGAGGGGGGAATGGAATGGGCTTTCTTT.

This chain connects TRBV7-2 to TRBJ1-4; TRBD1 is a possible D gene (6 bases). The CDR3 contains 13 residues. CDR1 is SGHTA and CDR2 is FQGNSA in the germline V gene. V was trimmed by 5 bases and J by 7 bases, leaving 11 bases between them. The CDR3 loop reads CASSPRTAEKLFF. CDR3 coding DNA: TGTGCCAGCAGCCCAAGGACAGCTGAAAAACTGTTTTTT. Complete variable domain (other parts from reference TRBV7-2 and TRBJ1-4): GAGVSQSPSNKVTEKGKDVELRCDPISGHTALYWYRQSLGQGLEFLIYFQGNSAPDKSGLPSDRFSAERTGGSVSTLTIQRTQQEDSAVYLCASSPRTAEKLFFGSGTQLSVL.